The T cell receptor beta chain described here comes from a study of blood T cell repertoires in COVID-19. Study-wide context: Sources were T cells, B-cell-depleted T cells, or PBMCs; the material itself was cDNA or gDNA.

Measured with immunoSEQ multiplex PCR; TCRdb has only the in-frame clones, and not every one. The sample carries 120,000 or so clones, over 75% recorded once. CDR3 length: 16 amino acids. Germline CDR1 is LNHDA and CDR2 is SQIVND (reference sequence). The ends were cut back, 2 bases at V and 5 bases at J, with 13 bases in the middle. The chain has TRBV19 and TRBJ1-6; the D gene is possibly TRBD1 (6 bases). The receptor was isolated from an elderly woman with acute or convalescent COVID-19. Sequenced input: peripheral blood. CDR3 bases: TGTGCCAGTAGTATAACAGGGCGGTATGATAATTCACCCCTCCACTTT. Protein sequence: CASSITGRYDNSPLHF.